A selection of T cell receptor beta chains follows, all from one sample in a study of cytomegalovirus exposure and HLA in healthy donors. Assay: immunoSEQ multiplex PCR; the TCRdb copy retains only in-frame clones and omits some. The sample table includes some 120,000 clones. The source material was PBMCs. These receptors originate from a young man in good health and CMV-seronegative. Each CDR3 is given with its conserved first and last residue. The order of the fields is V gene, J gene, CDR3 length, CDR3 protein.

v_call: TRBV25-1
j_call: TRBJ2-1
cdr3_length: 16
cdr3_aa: CASSDPGQGRYNEQFF

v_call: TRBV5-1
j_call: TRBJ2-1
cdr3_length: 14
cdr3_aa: CASSSGHSNNEQFF

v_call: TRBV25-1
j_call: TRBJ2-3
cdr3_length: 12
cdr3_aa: CASSQLAGGQYF

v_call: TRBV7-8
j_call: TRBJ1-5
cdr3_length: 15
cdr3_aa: CASSLAGGSNQPQHF

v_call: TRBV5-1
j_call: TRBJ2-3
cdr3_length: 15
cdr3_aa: CASSLESQYTDTQYF

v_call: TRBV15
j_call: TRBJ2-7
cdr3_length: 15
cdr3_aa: CATSRDLGGGNEQYF

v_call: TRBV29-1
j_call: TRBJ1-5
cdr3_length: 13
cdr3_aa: CSAAQDFNQPQHF

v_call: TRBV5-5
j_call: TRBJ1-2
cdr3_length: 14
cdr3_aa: CASSLHREGYGYTF

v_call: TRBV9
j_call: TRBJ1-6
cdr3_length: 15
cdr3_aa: CASSVEVAEWSPLHF

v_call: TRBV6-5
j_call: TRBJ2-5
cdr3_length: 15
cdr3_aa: CASSSRRGARETQYF

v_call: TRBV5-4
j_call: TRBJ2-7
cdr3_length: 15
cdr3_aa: CASSWDPGGPIEQYF

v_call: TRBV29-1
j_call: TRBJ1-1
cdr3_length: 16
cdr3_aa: CSVGGSGRGLYTEAFF